The subject of this entry is one T cell receptor beta chain. Its antigen is as yet unknown. The CDR3 is 13 amino acids. Trimming removed 5 bases at V and 8 bases at J, with 15 bases between. Germline V CDR1 and CDR2: LNHDA, SQIVND (reference sequence). The data stem from a study of multiple sclerosis patients with progressive multifocal leukoencephalopathy. Study-wide results and caveats: It is unclear whether the findings reflect JC virus infection or general immunocompromise.

Sequencing used immunoSEQ multiplex PCR; TCRdb keeps in-frame clones, though not all of them. The sample has 25,000 to 35,000 clones, approximately 91% seen once. The time point is: before natalizumab initiation. The sample was PBMCs. V gene TRBV19 combines with J gene TRBJ1-1; D perhaps matches TRBD1 (6 bases). This receptor was identified in a human donor with multiple sclerosis. The CDR3 sequence is CASSPEGGEEAFF. The DNA of the CDR3 is TGTGCCAGTAGTCCCGAGGGGGGGGAAGAAGCTTTCTTT.